This T cell receptor (beta chain) was recovered during a study of human T cells and chemical hapten exposure. Study-level background: Patients' scalps got diphenylcyclopropenone weekly throughout the roughly 25-week study. Notes on the study in general: It should be noted that donors had alopecia, so their immune response may differ from healthy people's.

J was trimmed by 5 bases and V by 3 bases; bases with no gene match: 4. Germline V gene lookup returns CDR1 MNHNS and CDR2 SASEGT. The CDR3 extends over 16 amino acids. This clonotype was counted between two and nine times. Its specificity is not known. TCRdb analysed the RACE reads with MiXCR anew, one entry per CDR3 protein. The data show 380,000 or so distinct CDR3 sequences, with approximately 5% seen just once and around 2% held by the top ten. Indicated time point: patch test 1, 2 weeks after DPC sensitization. Specified treatment: therapeutic diphenylcyclopropenone sensitization with weekly scalp DPC. Every patch test was put on after a blood sample was taken.

This rearrangement joins TRBV6-1 to TRBJ2-3, with TRBD2 identical over 14 bases. The TCR comes from a woman between 45 and 60 years old with alopecia areata. Some clones in this sample may be carry-over from other donors' samples. Specimen: whole blood, collected in connection with sensitization to the hapten diphenylcyclopropenone (DPC). DNA of the CDR3: TGTGCCAGCAGTGAGGGACTAGCGGGGGCGGGAGATACGCAGTATTTT. It specifies CASSEGLAGAGDTQYF.